The present TCR beta chain was sequenced within a study of cytomegalovirus exposure and HLA in healthy donors. Germline CDR1 MNHNS, CDR2 SASEGT. The CDR3 extends over 15 amino acids. V was shortened by 7 bases and J by 0 bases, with 16 bases between the two germline ends. PCR involved 60 Vbeta and 13 Jbeta primers. Repertoires were generated with immunoSEQ multiplex PCR, while TCRdb's copy carries only in-frame clones and drops some. The sample has about 120,000 clones, approximately 79% seen once; the top ten hold around 4%. Overall study results and limits: In a later analysis, DRB1 alleles had the most associated TCRs; HLA-C alleles the fewest. The study assumed roughly uniform donor sequencing depth for presence/absence analyses.

This clone has more than one count but fewer than ten. Its cognate antigen is unknown. This clonotype was obtained from a man younger than 45 in good health and CMV-seronegative. The genes are TRBV6-1 and TRBJ2-7; a weak D match, TRBD1 (6 bases). Input material: PBMCs. Here the CDR3 reads CASNPRTANSYEQYF. The CDR3 nucleotides read TGTGCCAGCAACCCCCGGACAGCGAACTCCTACGAGCAGTACTTC.